Listed below are T cell receptor beta chains from one sample, sequenced in a study of T cell responses to AZD1222 COVID-19 vaccine. Profiling relied on immunoSEQ multiplex PCR, and the TCRdb table lists in-frame clones only, not all of them. There are some 150,000 clones in the sample; 88% occur only once, and 3% to 3.5% lies in the top ten. The source material was peripheral blood, sampled on day 0 of MenACWY control vaccination. Receptors were obtained from an adult in good health. Each CDR3 is given with its conserved first and last residue. A D gene is named only where the DNA matches it firmly. Clone sizes are given selectively: once, few, many, or a class where the clone is expanded.

j_call d_call v_call clone_size cdr3_nt cdr3_aa
TRBJ1-2 NA TRBV4-1 NA TGCGCCAGCAGCCCAGGAGAACTTGGGGGCTATGGCTACACCTTC CASSPGELGGYGYTF
TRBJ1-1 TRBD1 TRBV27 NA TGTGCCAGCAGTTTGACAGGGGGAATGAACACTGAAGCTTTCTTT CASSLTGGMNTEAFF
TRBJ2-7 TRBD1 TRBV11-1 NA TGTGCCATAGGACAGGGGGCGGAAGAGCAGTACTTC CAIGQGAEEQYF
TRBJ2-5 NA TRBV18 NA TGTGCCAGCTCACCACCATCAGGGCGGCAAGAGACCCAGTACTTC CASSPPSGRQETQYF
TRBJ2-5 NA TRBV18 NA TGTGCCAGCTCACCACCATCGGCGGGATGGGAGACCCAGTACTTC CASSPPSAGWETQYF
TRBJ1-4 TRBD1 TRBV11-3 NA TGTGCCAGCAGCTCGTCCACAGGGGGCGCTTTGCGGGAAAAACTGTTTTTT CASSSSTGGALREKLFF
TRBJ2-7 NA TRBV6-2/TRBV6-3 NA TGTGCCAGCAGTTACGGAGGGGGCGCCGACGAGCAGTACTTC CASSYGGGADEQYF
TRBJ2-1 NA TRBV7-9 NA TGTGCCAGCAGCTTAATGCAAAATGAGCAGTTCTTC CASSLMQNEQFF
TRBJ1-1 NA TRBV4-1 NA TGCGCCAGCAGCCAAAGCTGGGGATCCGGGAACACTGAAGCTTTCTTT CASSQSWGSGNTEAFF
TRBJ2-4 TRBD1 TRBV5-1 once TGCGCCAGCAGTCAGGCAGGGGGCGAAGGAAACATTCAGTACTTC CASSQAGGEGNIQYF
TRBJ1-6 NA TRBV6-1 NA TGTGCCAGCAGTGAAGCGGGGGGGTCACCCCTCCACTTT CASSEAGGSPLHF
TRBJ2-7 TRBD1 TRBV30 NA TGTGCCTGGAGTGGGGACAGGGGGTTCTCCTACGAGCAGTACTTC CAWSGDRGFSYEQYF
TRBJ2-2 NA TRBV7-8 NA TGTGCCAGCAGCTTACGACGGGAGAGCACCGGGGAGCTGTTTTTT CASSLRRESTGELFF
TRBJ1-6 NA TRBV6-6 NA TGTGCCAGCAGTTACTCGATCGGGGATTCACCCCTCCACTTT CASSYSIGDSPLHF
TRBJ2-1 NA TRBV7-8 NA TGTGCCAGCAGTAAGGGCACTGACAATGAGCAGTTCTTC CASSKGTDNEQFF
TRBJ2-7 NA TRBV19 NA TGTGCCAGTAGTAAGACGAATGGGGGCTACGAGCAGTACTTC CASSKTNGGYEQYF
TRBJ2-5 NA TRBV7-9 NA TGTGCCAGCAGCGCGTCCCTAGCGCAAGAGACCCAGTACTTC CASSASLAQETQYF
TRBJ1-6 NA TRBV5-5 NA TGTGCCAGCAGCTTGAAGTGGGCCGATTCACCCCTCCACTTT CASSLKWADSPLHF
TRBJ1-1 TRBD1 TRBV2 NA TGTGCCAGCAGGAGACAGGGGTATGACACTGAAGCTTTCTTT CASRRQGYDTEAFF